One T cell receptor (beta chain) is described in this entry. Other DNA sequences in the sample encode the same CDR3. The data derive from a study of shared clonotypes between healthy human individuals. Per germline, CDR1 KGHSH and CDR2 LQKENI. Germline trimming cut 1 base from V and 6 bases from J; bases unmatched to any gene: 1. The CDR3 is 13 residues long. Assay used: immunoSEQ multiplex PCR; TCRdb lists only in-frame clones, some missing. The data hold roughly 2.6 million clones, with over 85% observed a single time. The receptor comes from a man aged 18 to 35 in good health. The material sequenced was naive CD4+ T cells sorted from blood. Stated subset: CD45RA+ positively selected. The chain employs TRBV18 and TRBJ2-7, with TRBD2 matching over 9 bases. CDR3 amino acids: CASSPLAGAEQYF. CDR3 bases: TGTGCCAGCTCACCACTAGCGGGAGCCGAGCAGTACTTC. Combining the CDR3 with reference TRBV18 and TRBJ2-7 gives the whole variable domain NAGVMQNPRHLVRRRGQEARLRCSPMKGHSHVYWYRQLPEEGLKFMVYLQKENIIDESGMPKERFSAEFPKEGPSILRIQQVVRGDSAAYFCASSPLAGAEQYFGPGTRLTVT.